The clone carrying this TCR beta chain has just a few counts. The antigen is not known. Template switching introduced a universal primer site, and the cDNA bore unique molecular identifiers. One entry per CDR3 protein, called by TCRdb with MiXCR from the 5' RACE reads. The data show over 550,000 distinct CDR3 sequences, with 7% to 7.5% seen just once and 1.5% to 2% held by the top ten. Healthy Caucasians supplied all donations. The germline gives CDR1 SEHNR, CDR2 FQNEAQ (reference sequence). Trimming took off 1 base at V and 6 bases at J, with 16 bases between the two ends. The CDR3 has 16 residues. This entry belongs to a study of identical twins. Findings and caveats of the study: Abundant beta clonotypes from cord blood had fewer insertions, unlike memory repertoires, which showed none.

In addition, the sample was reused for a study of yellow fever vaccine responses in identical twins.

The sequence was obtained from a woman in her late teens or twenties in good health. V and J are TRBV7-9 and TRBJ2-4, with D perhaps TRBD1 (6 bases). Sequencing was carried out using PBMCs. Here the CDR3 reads CASSLVGRGSTNIQYF. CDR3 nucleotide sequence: TGTGCCAGCAGCTTAGTGGGCAGGGGATCCACAAACATTCAGTACTTC.